This TCR beta chain is drawn from a study of CD8 T cells in ankylosing spondylitis. Study-wide findings and caveats: Clones tied to disease were said to be significantly enriched in matched ankylosing spondylitis synovial fluid.

This CDR3 has 17 residues. Trimming left V 5 bases short and J 1 base short, with 20 bases between. CDR1 is SGHVS, CDR2 FQNEAQ, per germline. TCRdb itself ran the 5' RACE reads through MiXCR, one entry per CDR3 protein. Of roughly 35,000 distinct CDR3 sequences listed, more than 9.5% are singletons. This clonotype is categorized as medium-sized. Its antigen is unknown. V usage is TRBV7-8 and J usage is TRBJ1-1, with unresolved D. Specimen: synovial fluid, either unsorted or a sorted T cell fraction (not recorded which). The origin of this receptor is a male donor with ankylosing spondylitis. The CDR3 loop is CASSPTPSAARNTEAFF. The CDR3 DNA is TGTGCCAGCAGCCCGACGCCAAGTGCGGCGCGGAACACTGAAGCTTTCTTT. The full variable domain, rest sourced from reference TRBV7-8 and TRBJ1-1, is GAGVSQSPRYKVAKRGQDVALRCDPISGHVSLFWYQQALGQGPEFLTYFQNEAQLDKSGLPSDRFFAERPEGSVSTLKIQRTQQEDSAVYLCASSPTPSAARNTEAFFGQGTRLTVV.